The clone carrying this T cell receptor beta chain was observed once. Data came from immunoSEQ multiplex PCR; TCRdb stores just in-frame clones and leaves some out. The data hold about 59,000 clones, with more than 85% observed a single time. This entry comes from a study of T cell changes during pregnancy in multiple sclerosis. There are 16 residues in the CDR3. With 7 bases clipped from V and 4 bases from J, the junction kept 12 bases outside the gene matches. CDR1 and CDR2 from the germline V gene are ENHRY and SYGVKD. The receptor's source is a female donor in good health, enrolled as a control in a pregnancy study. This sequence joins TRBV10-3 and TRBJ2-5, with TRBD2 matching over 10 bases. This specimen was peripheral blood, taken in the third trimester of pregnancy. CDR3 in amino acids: CAITNSGGPAGETQYF. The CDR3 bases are TGTGCCATCACTAATAGCGGGGGGCCAGCGGGAGAGACCCAGTACTTC.